This is a list of T cell receptor beta chains from one sample in a study of T-cell reconstitution after alpha-beta-depleted transplantation in children. TCRdb independently ran MiXCR on the PCR reads; one entry per CDR3 protein. The sample lists around 240,000 distinct CDR3 sequences, 9.7% occurring once. The sample consisted of PBMCs from the stem cell graft donor, taken from the stem cell graft. Receptors originate from a human donor who donated a stem cell graft to a child with SCID. Both conserved end residues are part of each CDR3. The D gene is left open where the match is weak. Some rows have no size entry. The others give once, few or many, or a class for an expanded clone.

CDR3aa | CDR3nt | j_gene | d_gene | v_gene | abundance
CASSLVPQDGYNEQFF | TGCGCCAGCAGCTTGGTCCCCCAGGACGGGTACAATGAGCAGTTCTTC | TRBJ2-1 | . | TRBV5-1 | many
CASSLAGKTSGGLHRTDTQYF | TGCGCCAGCAGCTTGGCCGGGAAGACTAGCGGGGGACTCCACCGCACAGATACGCAGTATTTT | TRBJ2-3 | TRBD2 | TRBV5-1 | many
CASSWGGMSNQPQHF | TGTGCCAGCAGTTGGGGGGGAATGAGCAATCAGCCCCAGCATTTT | TRBJ1-5 | . | TRBV28 | few
CSARGLTGSAIYF | TGCAGTGCTAGAGGCCTTACAGGGAGTGCCATATATTTT | TRBJ1-3 | . | TRBV20-1 | many
CSASRDRVADTQYF | TGCAGTGCAAGCCGGGACAGGGTCGCAGATACGCAGTATTTT | TRBJ2-3 | TRBD1 | TRBV20-1 | few
CATSTGTSTGELFF | TGTGCCACCAGCACCGGGACTAGCACCGGGGAGCTGTTTTTT | TRBJ2-2 | TRBD2 | TRBV15 | many
CASSRVDRATHEQYF | TGTGCCAGCAGCCGAGTCGACAGGGCCACCCACGAGCAGTACTTC | TRBJ2-7 | TRBD1 | TRBV5-6 | .
CSARDPSGGADTQYF | TGCAGTGCTAGAGATCCCAGCGGGGGGGCAGATACGCAGTATTTT | TRBJ2-3 | TRBD2 | TRBV20-1 | many
CSAWGGGTDTQYF | TGCAGTGCTTGGGGGGGAGGCACAGATACGCAGTATTTT | TRBJ2-3 | TRBD2 | TRBV20-1 | many
CASSLFPNDYTF | TGCGCCAGCAGCTTGTTTCCTAACGACTACACCTTC | TRBJ1-2 | . | TRBV5-1 | many
CASSRLGRRGWDTQYF | TGCGCCAGCAGCCGACTTGGCCGAAGAGGCTGGGATACGCAGTATTTT | TRBJ2-3 | . | TRBV5-1 | many
CASSPEGIDRGLGTDTQYF | TGTGCCAGCAGCCCCGAGGGTATAGACAGGGGGCTTGGCACAGATACGCAGTATTTT | TRBJ2-3 | TRBD1 | TRBV4-2 | many
CASSLSGTGGGGNTIYF | TGCGCCAGCAGCTTGTCCGGGACAGGGGGAGGTGGAAACACCATATATTTT | TRBJ1-3 | TRBD1 | TRBV5-1 | .
CASSLDRNLYGYTF | TGTGCCAGCAGTTTAGACAGGAACCTCTATGGCTACACCTTC | TRBJ1-2 | . | TRBV12-3/TRBV12-4 | many
CASSLPLGTGGEAFF | TGCGCCAGCAGCTTGCCTCTAGGGACAGGGGGGGAAGCTTTCTTT | TRBJ1-1 | TRBD1 | TRBV5-1 | many
CASSLHRGPYEQYF | TGTGCCAGCTCACTTCACAGGGGGCCCTACGAGCAGTACTTC | TRBJ2-7 | TRBD1 | TRBV18 | few
CSALRAARDTQYF | TGCAGTGCCCTCCGGGCAGCGAGAGATACGCAGTATTTT | TRBJ2-3 | . | TRBV20-1 | many
CASSQGFQGLNTEAFF | TGTGCCAGCAGCCAAGGGTTCCAGGGGTTAAACACTGAAGCTTTCTTT | TRBJ1-1 | . | TRBV14 | few
CASSFSKGPQHF | TGTGCCAGCAGCTTCTCGAAGGGGCCCCAGCATTTT | TRBJ1-5 | . | TRBV7-2 | few
CASSPNPGSTNYGYTF | TGTGCCAGCTCACCAAACCCGGGTTCAACCAACTATGGCTACACCTTC | TRBJ1-2 | . | TRBV18 | .
CASSLATTSGAYDTQYF | TGTGCCAGCAGCTTAGCGACGACTAGCGGGGCTTACGATACGCAGTATTTT | TRBJ2-3 | TRBD2 | TRBV7-2 | many
CSVDETQYF | TGCAGCGTTGACGAGACCCAGTACTTC | TRBJ2-5 | . | TRBV29-1 | many
CSATGGLAGFTDTQYF | TGCAGTGCCACCGGTGGACTAGCGGGCTTCACAGATACGCAGTATTTT | TRBJ2-3 | TRBD2 | TRBV20-1 | .
CSASRDGRETQYF | TGCAGTGCTAGTCGGGATGGTAGGGAGACCCAGTACTTC | TRBJ2-5 | . | TRBV20-1 | .
CSAVDLPGNTEAFF | TGCAGTGCCGTTGATTTACCAGGGAACACTGAAGCTTTCTTT | TRBJ1-1 | . | TRBV20-1 | many
CSAPDQTPSYEQYF | TGCAGTGCTCCTGATCAAACCCCGTCCTACGAGCAGTACTTC | TRBJ2-7 | . | TRBV20-1 | many
CSVLKGLGAYNEQFF | TGCAGCGTTCTTAAGGGACTAGGGGCCTACAATGAGCAGTTCTTC | TRBJ2-1 | TRBD2 | TRBV29-1 | many
CASSPSGGENTGELFF | TGTGCCAGCAGTCCTAGCGGGGGGGAGAACACCGGGGAGCTGTTTTTT | TRBJ2-2 | TRBD2 | TRBV12-3/TRBV12-4 | many
CASSSDEGNYGYTF | TGCGCCAGCAGCTCGGACGAGGGTAACTATGGCTACACCTTC | TRBJ1-2 | . | TRBV5-1 | many
CASSQAGTVVNSPLHF | TGCGCCAGCAGCCAGGCCGGGACTGTAGTTAATTCACCCCTCCACTTT | TRBJ1-6 | . | TRBV4-1 | many
CASSGWPITRASTDTQYF | TGTGCCAGCAGCGGGTGGCCCATTACTAGGGCGAGCACAGATACGCAGTATTTT | TRBJ2-3 | . | TRBV9 | many
CASSPHGGGGEKLFF | TGTGCCAGCAGTCCCCATGGAGGGGGGGGTGAAAAACTGTTTTTT | TRBJ1-4 | . | TRBV12-3/TRBV12-4 | .
CASSLVVVPGELFF | TGCGCCAGCAGCTTGGTAGTCGTCCCCGGGGAGCTGTTTTTT | TRBJ2-2 | . | TRBV5-1 | many
CASRGVQETQYF | TGTGCCAGCAGGGGAGTCCAAGAGACCCAGTACTTC | TRBJ2-5 | . | TRBV2 | many
CASSQDLRGEDTQYF | TGCGCCAGCAGCCAAGATCTGCGCGGGGAGGATACGCAGTATTTT | TRBJ2-3 | . | TRBV4-3 | many
CASSVAGEEQPQHF | TGTGCCAGCAGCGTAGCAGGGGAGGAACAGCCCCAGCATTTT | TRBJ1-5 | . | TRBV7-9 | .
CASSLGGPSNEQFF | TGCGCCAGCAGCTTGGGTGGGCCCAGCAATGAGCAGTTCTTC | TRBJ2-1 | . | TRBV5-1 | .
CASSLAAAGNTEAFF | TGTGCCAGCAGCTTAGCTGCGGCCGGGAACACTGAAGCTTTCTTT | TRBJ1-1 | . | TRBV7-2 | many
CASSNWHSYEQYF | TGTGCCAGCAGCAACTGGCACTCCTACGAGCAGTACTTC | TRBJ2-7 | . | TRBV21-1 | many
CASSYSGQPIEKLFF | TGTGCCAGCAGTTACTCAGGACAGCCTATTGAAAAACTGTTTTTT | TRBJ1-4 | . | TRBV6-5 | many
CASSPGGLYLRNTGELFF | TGCGCCAGCAGCCCGGGGGGGCTCTACCTCCGGAACACCGGGGAGCTGTTTTTT | TRBJ2-2 | TRBD2 | TRBV5-1 | many
CASSSPGGGANTEAFF | TGTGCCAGCAGCTCCCCTGGTGGGGGGGCGAACACTGAAGCTTTCTTT | TRBJ1-1 | . | TRBV7-9 | many
CASSYSPGQGRETQYF | TGTGCCAGCAGTTACTCACCGGGACAGGGACGAGAGACCCAGTACTTC | TRBJ2-5 | TRBD1 | TRBV6-2/TRBV6-3 | many
CASSLGFAGLSTDTQYF | TGCGCCAGCAGCTTGGGGTTCGCGGGGCTTAGCACAGATACGCAGTATTTT | TRBJ2-3 | . | TRBV5-1 | many
CASSRRPGQSSYEQYF | TGCGCCAGCAGCCGACGCCCGGGACAGAGTTCCTACGAGCAGTACTTC | TRBJ2-7 | TRBD1 | TRBV5-1 | many
CASRDAENTEAFF | TGTGCCAGCAGGGACGCCGAGAACACTGAAGCTTTCTTT | TRBJ1-1 | . | TRBV12-3/TRBV12-4 | many
CASSYSAGTILNTEAFF | TGTGCCAGCAGTTACTCAGCAGGGACAATATTGAACACTGAAGCTTTCTTT | TRBJ1-1 | . | TRBV6-5 | many
CASSPGTWTGELFF | TGTGCCAGCAGCCCCGGGACATGGACCGGGGAGCTGTTTTTT | TRBJ2-2 | . | TRBV7-9 | .
CASSFGPQPNTEAFF | TGCGCCAGCAGCTTCGGACCCCAGCCTAACACTGAAGCTTTCTTT | TRBJ1-1 | . | TRBV5-1 | .
CASSQGVGSYEQYF | TGCGCCAGCAGCCAAGGGGTGGGGTCCTACGAGCAGTACTTC | TRBJ2-7 | . | TRBV4-1 | few
CSARTKSAGLTGELFF | TGCAGTGCTCGCACCAAGTCAGCGGGGCTCACCGGGGAGCTGTTTTTT | TRBJ2-2 | TRBD2 | TRBV20-1 | many
CASSSYRQLNTEAFF | TGTGCCAGCAGTTCCTATCGACAGTTAAACACTGAAGCTTTCTTT | TRBJ1-1 | . | TRBV12-3/TRBV12-4 | many